What follows are 9 T cell receptor beta chains derived from one specimen sequenced in a study of blood T cell repertoires in COVID-19 (dated by TCRdb to 2019 to 2021). The library was made by the immunoSEQ multiplex PCR assay. TCRdb provides this immuneACCESS table in a form limited to in-frame rearrangements. Some clones are lacking; in checked studies, under half of them reflect an unresolved V gene, and why the rest are absent is not known. In this sample the table shows about 190,000 clones, 80% to 85% of which occur a single time. The ten largest account for around 2.9% of the sample. The sample comprised PBMCs or T cells enriched from blood (not recorded which). The receptors were sampled from a woman aged 25-40 years who had been exposed to COVID-19.

DNA for the CDR3: TGTGCCAGCAGTTTATTAGGGGAAGGATATGGCTACACCTTC. Protein: CASSLLGEGYGYTF. J is TRBJ1-2 and V is TRBV2, with D possibly matching TRBD1 (5 bases). V was shortened by 5 bases and J by 5 bases, with 15 bases between the two germline ends. The CDR3 contains 14 residues. Germline CDR1 and CDR2: SNHLY and FYNNEI.

The chain recombines TRBV4-1 with TRBJ2-1, with D unresolved. V lost 4 bases to trimming and J lost 0 bases, with 10 bases between them. CDR1 is MGHRA and CDR2 is YSYEKL in the germline V gene. The CDR3 has 15 residues. The CDR3 DNA sequence: TGCGCCAGCAGCCCGGTCGCGGACTCCTACAATGAGCAGTTCTTC. Translated: CASSPVADSYNEQFF.

This clone was seen a few times. This rearrangement joins TRBV7-6 to TRBJ1-4; D uncertain. The length of the CDR3 is 16 residues. Per germline, CDR1 SGHVS and CDR2 FNYEAQ. Trimming stripped 3 bases from V and 0 bases from J, with 11 bases between. Written as DNA, the CDR3 is TGTGCCAGCAGCTTTTTAGGAAGCGCAACTAATGAAAAACTGTTTTTT. This translates into CASSFLGSATNEKLFF.

V is TRBV4-3 and J is TRBJ2-7; tentative D call: TRBD2 (5 bases). Germline assignment: CDR1 LGHNA and CDR2 YSLEER. The germline V and J ends were trimmed by 0 bases and 4 bases, with 25 bases remaining between them. The CDR3 covers 19 residues. CDR3 protein: CASSQDRDSALGTAYEQYF. The CDR3 DNA follows: TGCGCCAGCAGCCAAGATCGGGATTCGGCTCTCGGTACGGCTTACGAGCAGTACTTC.

The chain joins TRBV9 to TRBJ2-7; 9 bases are a match to TRBD2. In germline, CDR1 is SGDLS, CDR2 YYNGEE. CDR3 size: 16 residues. The junction had 10 bases not matched to a gene; V was cut back by 4 bases and J by 2 bases. CDR3 amino acids: CASSLSGGILTYEQYF. CDR3 sequence (DNA): TGTGCCAGCAGCCTTAGCGGGGGAATACTCACCTACGAGCAGTACTTC.

The chain has TRBV14 and TRBJ1-2; D might be TRBD1 (5 bases). The CDR3 loop spans 15 amino acids. V lost 5 bases to trimming and J lost 4 bases, with 17 bases between them. The V gene's germline CDR1 is SGHDN and CDR2 FVKESK. The CDR3 DNA sequence: TGTGCCAGCAGCGCCTGGGAGGGGCGAAGCTATGGCTACACCTTC. Encoded protein: CASSAWEGRSYGYTF. The variable domain in full, completed from reference TRBV14 and TRBJ1-2, reads EAGVTQFPSHSVIEKGQTVTLRCDPISGHDNLYWYRRVMGKEIKFLLHFVKESKQDESGMPNNRFLAERTGGTYSTLKVQPAELEDSGVYFCASSAWEGRSYGYTFGSGTRLTVV.

The V gene is TRBV12-5, the J gene TRBJ2-5, with TRBD2 matching over 7 bases. J lost 5 bases, V lost 6 bases, and 9 bases had no gene match. This CDR3 comprises 14 residues. Germline assignment: CDR1 LGHNT and CDR2 FRNRAP. The CDR3 region has the DNA TGTGCTAGTGGCCCCCAGCGGGGTACCGAGACCCAGTACTTC. This translates into CASGPQRGTETQYF.

The chain is built from TRBV5-1 and TRBJ1-5; D call uncertain. This CDR3 region has 13 residues. With 5 bases removed from V and 2 bases from J, the gap between germline ends came to 8 bases. Germline loops: CDR1 SGHRS, CDR2 YFSETQ. The CDR3 reads CASRLGGNQPQHF. The CDR3 nucleotides read TGCGCCAGCAGACTGGGCGGCAATCAGCCCCAGCATTTT.

This chain uses TRBV7-6 with TRBJ1-3; D might be TRBD1 (6 bases). With 1 base removed from V and 0 bases from J, the gap between germline ends came to 13 bases. Germline CDR1 is SGHVS and CDR2 is FNYEAQ. The CDR3 length is 17 residues. DNA of the CDR3: TGTGCCAGCAGCTTAGACTACAGGGACCTCTCTGGAAACACCATATATTTT. Its protein is CASSLDYRDLSGNTIYF. The full variable domain, completed using reference TRBV7-6 and TRBJ1-3, is GAGVSQSPRYKVTKRGQDVALRCDPISGHVSLYWYRQALGQGPEFLTYFNYEAQQDKSGLPNDRFSAERPEGSISTLTIQRTEQRDSAMYRCASSLDYRDLSGNTIYFGEGSWLTVV.